The 7 T cell receptor beta chains in this list originate from one sample, sequenced in a study of cytomegalovirus exposure and HLA in healthy donors (dated by TCRdb to about 2017). The library was prepared using the immunoSEQ multiplex PCR assay. The multiplex PCR relied on a mix of 60 forward primers for TCR Vbeta segments and 13 reverse primers for TCR Jbeta segments. Drawn from immuneACCESS, this table holds only the in-frame rearrangements with V and J called that TCRdb kept. Clones are partly lost; checked studies trace under half to an unresolved V gene and leave the rest unexplained. The sample data list about 150,000 clones, and 76% of these were observed just once. Approximately 1.8% of the sample belongs to the ten largest clones. The sequencing input was PBMCs. Receptors originate from a female donor in good health and CMV-seropositive.

CDR3 region: CASSVGTSGGDEQFF. The DNA of the CDR3 is TGTGCCAGCAGCGTAGGCACTAGCGGGGGGGATGAGCAGTTCTTC. The rearrangement links TRBV9 to TRBJ2-1, with 13 bases aligning to TRBD2. The junction had 2 bases not matched to a gene; V was cut back by 0 bases and J by 8 bases. The germline CDR1 and CDR2 sequences are SGDLS and YYNGEE. The CDR3 length is 15 residues.

Remarks on this clone: An end of the junction differs from the germline gene, which may be a read error. The chain has TRBV19 and TRBJ2-7; TRBD2 matches at 14 bases. Per germline, CDR1 LNHDA and CDR2 SQIVND (reference sequence). There are 13 residues in the CDR3. The CDR3 protein is CASSGGLAGDVNF. CDR3 nucleotide sequence: TGTGCCAGTAGTGGGGGACTAGCGGGAGATGTTAACTTC.

The chain employs TRBV6-5 and TRBJ1-5; D not resolved. Germline-derived CDR1 and CDR2 are MNHEY and SVGAGI. V was trimmed by 0 bases and J by 0 bases, leaving 6 bases between them. CDR3 length equals 15 residues. DNA for the CDR3: TGTGCCAGCAGTTACTCTGTCCTTAGCAATCAGCCCCAGCATTTT. Protein sequence: CASSYSVLSNQPQHF.

Notes on this clone: The sample contains more than one DNA sequence encoding this CDR3. The V and J genes are TRBV7-6 and TRBJ2-2; D possibly corresponds to TRBD1 (6 bases). Germline V gene data show CDR1 as SGHVS and CDR2 as FNYEAQ. The CDR3 has 14 residues. Between the trimmed V and J ends, which lost 5 bases and 1 base, there was a span of 8 bases. CDR3 DNA: TGTGCCAGCAGCCTGGGACAGAACACCGGGGAGCTGTTTTTT. Translated, it gives CASSLGQNTGELFF.

A single count supports this clone. The chain links TRBV6-4 to TRBJ2-3; perhaps TRBD2 as D (6 bases). The CDR3 extends over 13 amino acids. Germline CDR1 MRHNA, CDR2 SNTAGT. V was trimmed by 4 bases and J by 6 bases, leaving 11 bases between them. CDR3 protein: CASSGEAGDTQYF. DNA of the CDR3: TGTGCCAGCAGTGGGGAGGCAGGCGATACGCAGTATTTT.

This chain joins TRBV15 and TRBJ1-4, with 9 bases aligning to TRBD1. The CDR3 covers 15 residues. The J segment lost 6 bases and the V segment lost 2 bases, leaving 4 bases of the junction unmatched. Germline lookup yields CDR1 LNHNV and CDR2 YYDKDF (reference sequence). The CDR3 coding sequence is TGTGCCACCAGCAGAAAGACAGGGGGAGATGAAAAACTGTTTTTT. Protein: CATSRKTGGDEKLFF.

V gene TRBV5-5 combines with J gene TRBJ2-7, with D maybe TRBD2 (6 bases). Germline V gives CDR1 SGHKS, CDR2 YYEKEE (reference sequence). The CDR3 is 17 residues long. The V end lost 4 bases, the J end lost 4 bases, and 24 bases lay between the germline ends. The DNA of the CDR3 is TGTGCCAGCAGCCCCGCGCCCCCAGGAGGCGGGATATACGAGCAGTACTTC. This translates into CASSPAPPGGGIYEQYF.